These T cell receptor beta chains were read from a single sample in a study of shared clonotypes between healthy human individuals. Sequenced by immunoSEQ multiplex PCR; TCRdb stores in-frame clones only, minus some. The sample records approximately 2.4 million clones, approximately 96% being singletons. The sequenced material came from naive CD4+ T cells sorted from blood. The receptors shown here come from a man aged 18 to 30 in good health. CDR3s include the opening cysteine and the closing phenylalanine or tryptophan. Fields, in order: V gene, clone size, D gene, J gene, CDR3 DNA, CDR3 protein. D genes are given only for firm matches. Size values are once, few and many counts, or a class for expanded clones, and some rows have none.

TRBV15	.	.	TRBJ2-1	TGTGCCACCAGCAGAGCGCAGGACTACAATGAGCAGTTCTTC	CATSRAQDYNEQFF
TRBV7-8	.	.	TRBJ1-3	TGTGCCAGCAGCCCCGTTAAACACTCTGGAAACACCATATATTTT	CASSPVKHSGNTIYF
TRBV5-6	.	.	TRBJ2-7	TGTGCCAGCAGCCTCCTGCGTAACGAGCAGTACTTC	CASSLLRNEQYF
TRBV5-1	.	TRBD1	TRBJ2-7	TGCGCCAGCAGCTTGGGACGGGACAGACTATCCTACGAGCAGTACTTC	CASSLGRDRLSYEQYF
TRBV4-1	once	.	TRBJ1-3	TGCGCCAGCAGCCAAAAGACAGGCACCATATATTTT	CASSQKTGTIYF
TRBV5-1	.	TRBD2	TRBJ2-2	TGCGCCAGCAGCTTGGCCGAGGTAGCGGGAGCCGGGGAGCTGTTTTTT	CASSLAEVAGAGELFF
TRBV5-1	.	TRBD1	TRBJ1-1	TGCGCCAGCAGCCGCAGGGGGGAGAACACTGAAGCTTTCTTT	CASSRRGENTEAFF
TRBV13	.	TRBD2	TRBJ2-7	TGTGCCAGCAGCTTAGGCCAGAGCGGGAGTAGAGCCTACGAGCAGTACTTC	CASSLGQSGSRAYEQYF
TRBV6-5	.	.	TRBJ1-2	TGTGCCAGCAGGCGCCTCAGGGAGGGCTACACCTTC	CASRRLREGYTF
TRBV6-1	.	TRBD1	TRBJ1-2	TGTGCCAGCAGTGAAGGACAGGGTATGGGTGGCTACACCTTC	CASSEGQGMGGYTF
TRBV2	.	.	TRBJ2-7	TGTGCCAGCAGATTGACAGGGGAGGGCTACGAGCAGTACTTC	CASRLTGEGYEQYF
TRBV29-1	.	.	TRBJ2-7	TGCAGCGCTGAGGGCCTTACCTCCGAGCAGTACTTC	CSAEGLTSEQYF
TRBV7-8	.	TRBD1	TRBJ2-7	TGTGCCAGCACCAACAGGGGCTTAAGCTACGAGCAGTACTTC	CASTNRGLSYEQYF
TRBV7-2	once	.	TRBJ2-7	TGTGCCAGCAGCTTAGTAGGGGGCTACGAGCAGTACTTC	CASSLVGGYEQYF
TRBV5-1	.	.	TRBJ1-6	TGCGCCAGCAGCTTGGAGACAGATATTCGCTCACCCCTCCACTTT	CASSLETDIRSPLHF
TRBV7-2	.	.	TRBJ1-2	TGTGCCAGCAGCCCCCGCAGGGCCCCCAATGGCTACACCTTC	CASSPRRAPNGYTF
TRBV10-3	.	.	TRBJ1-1	TGTGCCATCACCTTGGGGGGGTTCGACACTGAAGCTTTCTTT	CAITLGGFDTEAFF
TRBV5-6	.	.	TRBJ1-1	TGTGCCAGCAGCATAAGGGGGAACACTGAAGCTTTCTTT	CASSIRGNTEAFF
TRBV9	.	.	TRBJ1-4	TGTGCCAGCAGCGCCAACCCTCTCCCGGGAGAAAAACTGTTTTTT	CASSANPLPGEKLFF
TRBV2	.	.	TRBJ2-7	TGTGCCAGCAGTAGGACTGTAACCTACGAGCAGTACTTC	CASSRTVTYEQYF
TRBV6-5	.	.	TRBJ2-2	TGTGCCAGCAGTGACAGGGAGGCCGGGGAGCTGTTTTTT	CASSDREAGELFF
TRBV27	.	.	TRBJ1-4	TGTGCCAGCACGTCAGGGGCAACTAATGAAAAACTGTTTTTT	CASTSGATNEKLFF
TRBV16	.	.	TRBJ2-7	TGTGCCAGCAGCCAATCCAGGTCCGAGCAGTACTTC	CASSQSRSEQYF
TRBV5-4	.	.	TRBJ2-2	TGTGCCAGCAGCCCAGGAGGCAGGTGGGGCACCGGGGAGCTGTTTTTT	CASSPGGRWGTGELFF
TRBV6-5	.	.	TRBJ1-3	TGTGCCAGCAGTTTTTCAGGGGCCTCTGGAAACACCATATATTTT	CASSFSGASGNTIYF
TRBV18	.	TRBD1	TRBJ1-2	TGTGCCAGCTCACCCGGGACAGGGGACAACACCTTC	CASSPGTGDNTF
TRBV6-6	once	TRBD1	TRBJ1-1	TGTGCCAGCAGTCGTTCGGACAGGGATTTGAATGAAGCTTTCTTT	CASSRSDRDLNEAFF
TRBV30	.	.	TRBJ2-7	TGTGCCTGGAGAGGAGCCGACGAGCAGTACTTC	CAWRGADEQYF
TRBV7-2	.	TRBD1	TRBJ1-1	TGTGCCAGCAGGTTGCCCGCGGGACAGGGATATCGGAACACTGAAGCTTTCTTT	CASRLPAGQGYRNTEAFF
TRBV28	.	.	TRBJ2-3	TGTGCCAGCAGTTTAATCACACCGGGAACGCAGTATTTT	CASSLITPGTQYF
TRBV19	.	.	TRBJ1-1	TGTGCCAGTAGTATTCAGGGAGTAGGGACTGAAGCTTTCTTT	CASSIQGVGTEAFF
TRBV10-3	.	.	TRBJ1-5	TGTGCCATCGGGGGAGGAAGGGGGAGCAATCAGCCCCAGCATTTT	CAIGGGRGSNQPQHF
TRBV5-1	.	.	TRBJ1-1	TGCGCCAGCAGCCCTGGGGCCAGGCGGGGCTACGACACTGAAGCTTTCTTT	CASSPGARRGYDTEAFF
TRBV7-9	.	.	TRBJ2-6	TGTGCCAGCAGCTTAGTTCTGGGGGCGCTTGGGGCCAACGTCCTGACTTTC	CASSLVLGALGANVLTF
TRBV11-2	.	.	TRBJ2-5	TGTGCCAGCAGCTCCCCCGGGCAAGAGACCCAGTACTTC	CASSSPGQETQYF
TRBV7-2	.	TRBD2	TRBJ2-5	TGTGCCAGCAGCTTAGGCGGGGGGGTCGGTGGTGAGACCCAGTACTTC	CASSLGGGVGGETQYF
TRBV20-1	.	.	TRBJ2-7	TGCAGTGCTCCACTGGGGTACGAGCAGTACTTC	CSAPLGYEQYF
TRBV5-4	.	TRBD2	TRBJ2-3	TGTGCCAGCAGCTTAAAGCGGGAGAGGACAGATACGCAGTATTTT	CASSLKRERTDTQYF
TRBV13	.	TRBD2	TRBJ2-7	TGTGCCAGCACGCGGTGGGGGGGAAACTACGAGCAGTACTTC	CASTRWGGNYEQYF
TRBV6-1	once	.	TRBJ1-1	TGTGCCAGCAGTGAAATCAGTCAGACTGAAGCTTTCTTT	CASSEISQTEAFF
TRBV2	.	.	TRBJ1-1	TGTGCCAGCAGGACACCGAACACTGAAGCTTTCTTT	CASRTPNTEAFF
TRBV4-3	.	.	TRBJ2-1	TGCGCCAGCAGCCGAGGGTCCGAGCAGTTCTTC	CASSRGSEQFF
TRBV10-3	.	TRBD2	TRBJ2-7	TGTGCCATCAGTGAGTCGATCGCGGGGGGCTACGAGCAGTACTTC	CAISESIAGGYEQYF
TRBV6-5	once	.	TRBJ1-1	TGTGCCAGCAGTAGGGGACGAGAGAACACTGAAGCTTTCTTT	CASSRGRENTEAFF
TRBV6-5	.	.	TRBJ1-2	TGTGCCAGCCGCTTATCTTTGAGTTTGGGGTACACCTTC	CASRLSLSLGYTF
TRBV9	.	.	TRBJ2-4	TGTGCCAGCAGCACATCCCCCAGGGACGACATTCAGTACTTC	CASSTSPRDDIQYF
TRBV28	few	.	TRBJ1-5	TGTGCCAGCAGTTCCGAGGGATTGGGGAATCAGCCCCAGCATTTT	CASSSEGLGNQPQHF
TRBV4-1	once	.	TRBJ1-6	TGCGCCAGCAGACAGGCCCGGCCTAATTCACCCCTCCACTTT	CASRQARPNSPLHF
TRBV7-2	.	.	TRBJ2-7	TGTGCCAGCAGCCAACAAGTAGCCTACGAGCAGTACTTC	CASSQQVAYEQYF
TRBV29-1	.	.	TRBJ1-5	TGCAGCCAAAGAGGGCGCAATTTCCAGCCCCAGCATTTT	CSQRGRNFQPQHF
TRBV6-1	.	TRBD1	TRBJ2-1	TGTGCCAGCAGTGACGGACAGGGTTCCTACAATGAGCAGTTCTTC	CASSDGQGSYNEQFF
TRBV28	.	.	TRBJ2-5	TGTGCCAGCCATCCCGCCGGGTCAGGGAAAGGCAGAGAGACCCAGTACTTC	CASHPAGSGKGRETQYF